The text below deals with one T cell receptor beta chain. The ends lost 7 bases at V and 3 bases at J; junction bases unmatched: 11. Germline-derived CDR1 and CDR2 are SGHNT and YYREEE (reference sequence). This CDR3 contains 17 residues. This sample is part of a study of shared T cell receptors in the human thymus. Using immunoSEQ multiplex PCR, the repertoire was profiled, and TCRdb retains in-frame clones only, with some absent. Here the sample spans almost 550,000 clones, around 78% being singletons. This sample was also put to use in a study of human thymus T cells. That paper adds: Corrective surgery for congenital heart defects was being performed on the healthy Finnish infants who were the donors. Thymic resections from corrective heart surgery supplied the tissue. In unrelated individuals, thymic repertoires overlapped highly, according to related research.

The clonotype was recovered from a boy under two years old with a congenital heart defect. The chain is built from TRBV5-4 and TRBJ2-5; TRBD2 agrees at 14 bases. Sample: thymocytes. CDR3 coding DNA: TGTGCCAGCCGGCGGGGACTAGCGGGAGAAGGGGAAGAGACCCAGTACTTC. It is translated as CASRRGLAGEGEETQYF. Supplemented by reference TRBV5-4 and TRBJ2-5, the full variable domain reads ETGVTQSPTHLIKTRGQQVTLRCSSQSGHNTVSWYQQALGQGPQFIFQYYREEENGRGNFPPRFSGLQFPNYSSELNVNALELDDSALYLCASRRGLAGEGEETQYFGPGTRLLVL.